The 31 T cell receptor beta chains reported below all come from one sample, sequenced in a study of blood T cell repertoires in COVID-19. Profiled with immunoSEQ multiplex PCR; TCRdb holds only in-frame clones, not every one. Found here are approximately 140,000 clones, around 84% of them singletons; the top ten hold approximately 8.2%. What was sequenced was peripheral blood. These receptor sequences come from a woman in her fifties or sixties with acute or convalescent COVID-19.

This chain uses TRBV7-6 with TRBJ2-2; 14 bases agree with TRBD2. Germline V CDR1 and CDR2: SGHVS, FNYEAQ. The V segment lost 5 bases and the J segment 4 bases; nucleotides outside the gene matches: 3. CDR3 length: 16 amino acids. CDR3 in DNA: TGTGCCAGCAGCCCAGGACTAGCGGGGGGCACCGGGGAGCTGTTTTTT. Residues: CASSPGLAGGTGELFF.

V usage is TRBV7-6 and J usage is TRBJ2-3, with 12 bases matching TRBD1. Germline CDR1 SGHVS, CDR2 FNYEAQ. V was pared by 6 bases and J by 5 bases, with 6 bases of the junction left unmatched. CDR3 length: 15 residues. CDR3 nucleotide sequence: TGTGCCAGCAGTGGCGGGACAGGGGGCTTAGATACGCAGTATTTT. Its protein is CASSGGTGGLDTQYF.

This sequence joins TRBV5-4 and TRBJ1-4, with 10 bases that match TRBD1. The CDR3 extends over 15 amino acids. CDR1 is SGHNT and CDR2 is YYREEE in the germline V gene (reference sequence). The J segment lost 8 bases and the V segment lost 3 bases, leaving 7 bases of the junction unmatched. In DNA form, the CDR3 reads TGTGCCAGCAGCTCCGCGACAGGGGGCAGGGAAAAACTGTTTTTT. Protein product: CASSSATGGREKLFF.

DNA for the CDR3: TGTGCCAGCAGTTTCCTAGGCGGTGGCTACACCTTC. This translates into CASSFLGGGYTF. The chain carries TRBV27 and TRBJ1-2; no clear D. The CDR3 totals 12 residues. Trimming removed 3 bases from V and 7 bases from J, with 9 bases in between. In germline, CDR1 is MNHEY, CDR2 SMNVEV (reference sequence).

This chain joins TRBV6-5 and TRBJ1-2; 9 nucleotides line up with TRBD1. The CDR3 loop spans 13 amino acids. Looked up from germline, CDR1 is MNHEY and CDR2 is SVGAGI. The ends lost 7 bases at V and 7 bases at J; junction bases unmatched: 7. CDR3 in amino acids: CASTRDREGGYTF. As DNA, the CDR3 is TGTGCCAGCACCCGGGACAGGGAAGGTGGCTACACCTTC.

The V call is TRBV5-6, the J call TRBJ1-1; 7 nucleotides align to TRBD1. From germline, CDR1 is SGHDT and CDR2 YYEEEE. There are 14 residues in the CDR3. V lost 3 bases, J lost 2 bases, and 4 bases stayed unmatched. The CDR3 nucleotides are TGTGCCAGCAGCTCGGACAGGTTCAACACTGAAGCTTTCTTT. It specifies CASSSDRFNTEAFF.

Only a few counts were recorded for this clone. The CDR3, as DNA: TGTGCCAGTAGTCGGACAGGGGTCGCCACAGATACGCAGTATTTT. This gives the protein CASSRTGVATDTQYF. This chain joins TRBV19 and TRBJ2-3; 9 bases agree with TRBD1. The CDR3 is 15 amino acids. Germline V CDR1 and CDR2: LNHDA, SQIVND (reference sequence). With V trimmed by 5 bases and J by 2 bases, 5 bases remained unmatched.

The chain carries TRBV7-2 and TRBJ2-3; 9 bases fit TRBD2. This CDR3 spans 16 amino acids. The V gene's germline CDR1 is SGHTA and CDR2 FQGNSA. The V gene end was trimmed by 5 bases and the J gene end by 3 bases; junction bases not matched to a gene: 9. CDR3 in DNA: TGTGCCAGCAGCCGGACTCTAGCGGGGCAGACAGATACGCAGTATTTT. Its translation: CASSRTLAGQTDTQYF.

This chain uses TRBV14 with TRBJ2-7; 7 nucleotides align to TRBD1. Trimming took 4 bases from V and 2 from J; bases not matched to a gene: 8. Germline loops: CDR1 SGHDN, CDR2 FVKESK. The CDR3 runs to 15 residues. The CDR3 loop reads CASSLNRGRAYEQYF. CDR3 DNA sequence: TGTGCCAGCAGCCTAAACAGGGGTAGGGCCTACGAGCAGTACTTC.

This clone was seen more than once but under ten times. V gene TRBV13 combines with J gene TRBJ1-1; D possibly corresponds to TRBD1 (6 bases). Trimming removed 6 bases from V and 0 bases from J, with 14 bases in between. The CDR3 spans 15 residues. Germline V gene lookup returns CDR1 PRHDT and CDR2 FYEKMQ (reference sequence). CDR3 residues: CASSPTGRMNTEAFF. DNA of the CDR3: TGTGCCAGCAGTCCAACAGGGCGCATGAACACTGAAGCTTTCTTT.

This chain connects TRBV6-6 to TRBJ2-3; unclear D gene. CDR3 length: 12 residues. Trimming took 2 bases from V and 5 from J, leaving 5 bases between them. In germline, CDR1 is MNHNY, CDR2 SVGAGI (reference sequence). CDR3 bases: TGTGCCAGCAGTTACAGAGAAGATACGCAGTATTTT. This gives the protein CASSYREDTQYF.

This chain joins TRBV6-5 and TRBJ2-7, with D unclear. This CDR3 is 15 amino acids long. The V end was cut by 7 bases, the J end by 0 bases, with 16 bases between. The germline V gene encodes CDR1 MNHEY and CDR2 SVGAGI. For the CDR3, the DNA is TGTGCCAGCAAACTGAGCAGGTCAAGCTCCTACGAGCAGTACTTC. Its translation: CASKLSRSSSYEQYF.

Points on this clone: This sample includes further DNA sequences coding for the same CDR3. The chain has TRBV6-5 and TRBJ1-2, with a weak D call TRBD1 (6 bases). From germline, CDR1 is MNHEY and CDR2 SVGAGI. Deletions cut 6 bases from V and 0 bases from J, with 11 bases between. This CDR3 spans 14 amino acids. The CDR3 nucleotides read TGTGCCAGCAGAAAACAGGGAGCTAACTATGGCTACACCTTC. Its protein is CASRKQGANYGYTF.

The CDR3 loop reads CASSLRRDGYTF. The CDR3, as DNA: TGTGCCAGCAGTTTACGGCGGGATGGCTACACCTTC. The rearrangement joins TRBV28 to TRBJ1-2; no reliable D call. V gave up 2 bases and J gave up 6 bases, with 7 bases separating them. Germline CDR1 is MDHEN and CDR2 is SYDVKM. The length of the CDR3 is 12 residues.

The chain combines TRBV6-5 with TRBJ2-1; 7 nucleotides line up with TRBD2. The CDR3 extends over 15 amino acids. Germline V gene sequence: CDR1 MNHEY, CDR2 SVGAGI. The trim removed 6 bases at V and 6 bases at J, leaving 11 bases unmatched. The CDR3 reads CASSRGLDEGNEQFF. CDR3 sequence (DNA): TGTGCCAGCAGCCGCGGACTAGACGAGGGCAATGAGCAGTTCTTC.

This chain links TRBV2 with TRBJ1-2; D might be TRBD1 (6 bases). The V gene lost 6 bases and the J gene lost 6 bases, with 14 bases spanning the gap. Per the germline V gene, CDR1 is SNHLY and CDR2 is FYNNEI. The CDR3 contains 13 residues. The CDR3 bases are TGTGCCAGCAGCACTATCAGGGGCAATGGCTACACCTTC. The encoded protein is CASSTIRGNGYTF.

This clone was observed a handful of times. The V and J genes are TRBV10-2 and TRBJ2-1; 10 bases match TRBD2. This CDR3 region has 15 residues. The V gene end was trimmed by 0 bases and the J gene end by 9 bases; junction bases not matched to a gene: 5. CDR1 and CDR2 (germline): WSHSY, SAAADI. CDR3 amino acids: CASSESTSGYGEQFF. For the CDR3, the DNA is TGCGCCAGCAGTGAGTCGACTAGCGGGTACGGTGAGCAGTTCTTC.

In DNA, the CDR3 is TGTGCCAGCAGTTCACAGGGGAAGTGGAACATTCAGTACTTC. It is translated as CASSSQGKWNIQYF. The chain employs TRBV6-6 and TRBJ2-4; TRBD1 matches 7 bases. This CDR3 has 14 amino acids. V lost 4 bases to trimming and J lost 7 bases; unmatched junction nucleotides: 7. Germline loops: CDR1 MNHNY, CDR2 SVGAGI (reference sequence).

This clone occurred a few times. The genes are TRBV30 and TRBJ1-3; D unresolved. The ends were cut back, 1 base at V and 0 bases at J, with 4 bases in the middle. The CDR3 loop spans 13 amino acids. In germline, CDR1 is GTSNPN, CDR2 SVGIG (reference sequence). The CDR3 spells CAWSGSSGNTIYF. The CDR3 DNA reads TGTGCCTGGAGTGGCAGCTCTGGAAACACCATATATTTT. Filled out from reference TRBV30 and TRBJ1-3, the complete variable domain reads SQTIHQWPATLVQPVGSPLSLECTVEGTSNPNLYWYRQAAGRGLQLLFYSVGIGQISSEVPQNLSASRPQDRQFILSSKKLLLSDSGFYLCAWSGSSGNTIYFGEGSWLTVV.

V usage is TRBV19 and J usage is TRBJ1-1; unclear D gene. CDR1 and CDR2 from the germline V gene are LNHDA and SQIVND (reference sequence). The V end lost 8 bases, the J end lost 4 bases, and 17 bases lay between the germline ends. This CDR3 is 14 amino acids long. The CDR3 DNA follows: TGTGCCAGTTCCCTCGGGTGGGTGATCACTGAAGCTTTCTTT. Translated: CASSLGWVITEAFF.

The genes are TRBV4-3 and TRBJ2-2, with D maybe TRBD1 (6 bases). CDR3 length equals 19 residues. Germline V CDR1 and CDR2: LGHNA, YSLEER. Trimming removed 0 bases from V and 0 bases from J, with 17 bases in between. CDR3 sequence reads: CASSQDTGTHTTNTGELFF. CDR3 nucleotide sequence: TGCGCCAGCAGCCAAGATACGGGGACACACACAACGAACACCGGGGAGCTGTTTTTT.

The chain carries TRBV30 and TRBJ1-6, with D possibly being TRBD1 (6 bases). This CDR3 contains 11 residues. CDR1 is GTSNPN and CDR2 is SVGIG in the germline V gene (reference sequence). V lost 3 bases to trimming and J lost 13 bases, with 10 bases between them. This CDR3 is CAWRDSQPLHF. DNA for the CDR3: TGTGCCTGGAGGGACAGCCAGCCCCTCCACTTT.

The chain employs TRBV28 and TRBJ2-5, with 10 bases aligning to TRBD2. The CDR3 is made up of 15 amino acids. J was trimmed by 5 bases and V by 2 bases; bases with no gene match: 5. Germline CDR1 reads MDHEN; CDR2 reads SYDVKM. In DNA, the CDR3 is TGTGCCAGCAGTTTACTGGGACTAGCGTCCGAGACCCAGTACTTC. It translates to CASSLLGLASETQYF.

As DNA, the CDR3 is TGTGCCAGCAGCTTAGTAGCGGGGGACCTCACCGGGGAGCTGTTTTTT. Translated, it gives CASSLVAGDLTGELFF. This rearrangement joins TRBV7-9 to TRBJ2-2; TRBD2 matches 9 bases. Germline CDR1 is SEHNR and CDR2 is FQNEAQ (reference sequence). After removal of 1 base from V and 4 bases from J, the junction contained 4 bases not matched to a gene. The CDR3 has 16 residues.

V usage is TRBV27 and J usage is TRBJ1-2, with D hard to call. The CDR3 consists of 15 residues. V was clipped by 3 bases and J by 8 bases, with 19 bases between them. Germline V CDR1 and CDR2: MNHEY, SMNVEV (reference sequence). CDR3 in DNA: TGTGCCAGCAGTTTTTCACCGAGCCCTCCTACGGGCTACACCTTC. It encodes CASSFSPSPPTGYTF.

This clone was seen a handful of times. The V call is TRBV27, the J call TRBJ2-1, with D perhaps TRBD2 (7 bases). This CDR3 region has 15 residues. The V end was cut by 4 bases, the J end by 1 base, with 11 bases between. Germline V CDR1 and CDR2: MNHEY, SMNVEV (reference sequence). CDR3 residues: CASSWRGLSYNEQFF. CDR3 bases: TGTGCCAGCAGTTGGCGGGGGCTATCCTACAATGAGCAGTTCTTC.

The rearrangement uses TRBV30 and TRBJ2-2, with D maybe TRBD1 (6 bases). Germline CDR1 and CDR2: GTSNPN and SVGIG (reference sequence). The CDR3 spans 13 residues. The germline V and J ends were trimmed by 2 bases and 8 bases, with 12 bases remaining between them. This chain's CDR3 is CAWSIGGKGELFF. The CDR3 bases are TGTGCCTGGAGTATAGGGGGAAAAGGGGAGCTGTTTTTT.

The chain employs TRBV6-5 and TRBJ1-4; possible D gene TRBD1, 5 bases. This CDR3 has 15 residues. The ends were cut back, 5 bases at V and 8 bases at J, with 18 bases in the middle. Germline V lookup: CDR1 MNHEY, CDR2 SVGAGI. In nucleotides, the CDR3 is TGTGCCAGCAGTCGACAGAACGACGGGAGCGAAAAACTGTTTTTT. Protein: CASSRQNDGSEKLFF.

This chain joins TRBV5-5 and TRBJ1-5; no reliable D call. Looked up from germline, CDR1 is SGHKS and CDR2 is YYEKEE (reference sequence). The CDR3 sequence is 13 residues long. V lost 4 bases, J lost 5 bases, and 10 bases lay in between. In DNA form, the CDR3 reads TGTGCCAGCAGCCCACGCTCGGATCAGCCCCAGCATTTT. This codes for CASSPRSDQPQHF.

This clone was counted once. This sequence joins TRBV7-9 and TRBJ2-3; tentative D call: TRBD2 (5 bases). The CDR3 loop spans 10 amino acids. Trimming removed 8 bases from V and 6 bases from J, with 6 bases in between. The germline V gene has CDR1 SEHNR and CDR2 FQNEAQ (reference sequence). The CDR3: CASRGDTQYF. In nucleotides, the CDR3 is TGTGCCAGCCGAGGGGATACGCAGTATTTT.

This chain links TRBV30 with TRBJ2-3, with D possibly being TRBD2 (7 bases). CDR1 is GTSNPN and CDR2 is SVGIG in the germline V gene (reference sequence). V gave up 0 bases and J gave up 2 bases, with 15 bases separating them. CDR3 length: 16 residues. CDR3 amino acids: CAWSVVRGGPTDTQYF. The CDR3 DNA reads TGTGCCTGGAGTGTAGTGAGGGGGGGGCCCACAGATACGCAGTATTTT.